This TCR beta chain was observed in a study of T cells expressing NK-cell markers. The overall study: The TCR beta repertoires were obtained from sorted CD3+CD56+NKG2C+, CD3+CD56+NKG2C- and CD3+CD56-NKG2C+ T cells. Study-level points and caveats: Of the CD8+ T cell pool in roughly 6 donors, roughly 1.0-8% was accounted for by dominant NKG2C+ clonotypes.

The CDR3 is made up of 14 amino acids. For this clonotype: What it binds is not known.

Generation of TCR beta cDNA was performed by 5'RACE template switching incorporating UMIs. TCRdb derives one entry per CDR3 protein from the 5' RACE reads, leaving out DNA. Reported are some 450,000 distinct CDR3 sequences; the ten largest clones contain roughly 7.2%. The receptor was isolated from a woman aged 18 to 75 in good health. The chain links TRBV12-3 or TRBV12-4 to TRBJ2-5. The material sequenced was blood T cells: a sorted CD56 or NKG2C T cell subset, CD4+ or CD8+ T cells, or bulk PBMC T cells (not recorded which). The chain's CDR3 is CASSHGRIQETQYF.